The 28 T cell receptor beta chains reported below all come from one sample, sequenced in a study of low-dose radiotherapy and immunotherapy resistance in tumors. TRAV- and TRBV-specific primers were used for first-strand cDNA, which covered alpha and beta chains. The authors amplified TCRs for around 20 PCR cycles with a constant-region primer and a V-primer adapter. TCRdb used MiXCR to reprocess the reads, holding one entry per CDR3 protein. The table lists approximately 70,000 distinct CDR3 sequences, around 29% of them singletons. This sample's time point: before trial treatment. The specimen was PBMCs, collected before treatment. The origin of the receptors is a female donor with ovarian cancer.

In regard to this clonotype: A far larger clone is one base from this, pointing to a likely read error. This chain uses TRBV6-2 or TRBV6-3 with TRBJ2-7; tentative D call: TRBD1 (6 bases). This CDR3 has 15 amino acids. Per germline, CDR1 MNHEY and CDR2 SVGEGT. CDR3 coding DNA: TGTGTCACCAGTGAAAACAGGGTGGTGAGCTACGAGCAGTACTTC. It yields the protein CVTSENRVVSYEQYF.

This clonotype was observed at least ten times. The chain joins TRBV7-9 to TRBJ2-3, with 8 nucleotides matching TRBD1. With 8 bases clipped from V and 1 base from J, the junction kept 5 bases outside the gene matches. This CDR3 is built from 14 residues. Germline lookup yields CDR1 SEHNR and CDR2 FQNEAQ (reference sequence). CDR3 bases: TGTGCCAGCGACGACAGGGGTGGCACAGATACGCAGTATTTT. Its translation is CASDDRGGTDTQYF.

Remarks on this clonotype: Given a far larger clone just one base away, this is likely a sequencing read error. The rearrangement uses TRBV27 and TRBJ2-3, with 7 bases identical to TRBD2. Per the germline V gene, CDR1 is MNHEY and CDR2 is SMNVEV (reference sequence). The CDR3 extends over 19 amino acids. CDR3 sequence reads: CASSYSRAGRKTSRDTQYF. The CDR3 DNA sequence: TGTGCCAGCAGTTACTCTCGAGCGGGACGTAAAACTAGCAGAGATACGCAGTATTTT.

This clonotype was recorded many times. The CDR3 here is CASKGGTTEAFF. The CDR3 nucleotides read TGTGCCAGTAAAGGGGGGACCACTGAAGCTTTCTTT. The chain combines TRBV19 with TRBJ1-1, with D maybe TRBD1 (6 bases). V dropped 7 bases and J dropped 4 bases, with 10 bases sitting between them. The CDR3 runs to 12 residues. Germline lookup yields CDR1 LNHDA and CDR2 SQIVND (reference sequence).

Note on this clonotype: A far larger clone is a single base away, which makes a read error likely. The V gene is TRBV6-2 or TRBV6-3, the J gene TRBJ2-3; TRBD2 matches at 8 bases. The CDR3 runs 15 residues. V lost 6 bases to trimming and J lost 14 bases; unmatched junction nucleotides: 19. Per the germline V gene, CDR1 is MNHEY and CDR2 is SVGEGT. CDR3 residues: CASRDGAGVGGELYF. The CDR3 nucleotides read TGTGCCAGCAGGGACGGAGCGGGAGTCGGTGGGGAGCTGTATTTT.

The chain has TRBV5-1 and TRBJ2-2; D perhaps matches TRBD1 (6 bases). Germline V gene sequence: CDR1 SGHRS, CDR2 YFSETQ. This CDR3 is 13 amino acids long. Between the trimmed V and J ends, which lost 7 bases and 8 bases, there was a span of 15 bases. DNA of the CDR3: TGCGCCAGCCGGGACACTCGGGCTGGGGAGCTGTTTTTT. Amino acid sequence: CASRDTRAGELFF.

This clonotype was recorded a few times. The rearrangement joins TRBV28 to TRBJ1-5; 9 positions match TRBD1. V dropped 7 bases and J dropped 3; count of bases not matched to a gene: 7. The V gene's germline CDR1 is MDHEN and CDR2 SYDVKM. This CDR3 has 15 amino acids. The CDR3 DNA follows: TGTGCCAGCACCCTGACAGGGGGATTCAATCAGCCCCAGCATTTT. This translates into CASTLTGGFNQPQHF.

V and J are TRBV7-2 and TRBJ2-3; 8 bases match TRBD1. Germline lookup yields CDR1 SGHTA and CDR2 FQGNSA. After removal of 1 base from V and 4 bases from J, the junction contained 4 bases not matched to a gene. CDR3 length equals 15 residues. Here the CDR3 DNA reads TGTGCCAGCAGCTTAGAAGGCAGGGGGCCAGATACGCAGTATTTT. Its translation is CASSLEGRGPDTQYF.

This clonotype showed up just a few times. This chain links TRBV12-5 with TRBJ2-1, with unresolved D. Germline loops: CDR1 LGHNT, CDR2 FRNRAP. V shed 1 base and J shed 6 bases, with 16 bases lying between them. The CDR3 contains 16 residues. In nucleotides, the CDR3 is TGTGCTAGTGGTTTGGGGCTGACTGGGATGGGCAATGAGCAGTTCTTC. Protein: CASGLGLTGMGNEQFF.

The CDR3 nucleotides are TGTGCCAGCAGCCAAGATGTTCGGGGCGGGACTTACAATGAGCAGTTCTTC. Translation: CASSQDVRGGTYNEQFF. The chain joins TRBV3-1 to TRBJ2-1; D possibly corresponds to TRBD2 (6 bases). V was trimmed by 0 bases and J by 4 bases, leaving 16 bases between them. The CDR3 spans 17 residues. The germline gives CDR1 LGHDT, CDR2 YNNKEL (reference sequence).

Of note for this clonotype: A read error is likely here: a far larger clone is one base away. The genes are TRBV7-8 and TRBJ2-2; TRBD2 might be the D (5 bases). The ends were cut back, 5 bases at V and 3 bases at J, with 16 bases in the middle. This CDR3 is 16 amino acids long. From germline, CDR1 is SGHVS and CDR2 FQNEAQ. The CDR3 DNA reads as TGTGCCAGCAGCCATTGGTGGGGAGCGGACACCGGGGAGCTGTTTTTT. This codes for CASSHWWGADTGELFF.

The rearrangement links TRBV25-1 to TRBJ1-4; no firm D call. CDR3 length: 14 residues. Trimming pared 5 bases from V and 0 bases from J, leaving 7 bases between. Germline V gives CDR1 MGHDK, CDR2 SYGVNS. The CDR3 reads CASSNSTTNEKLFF. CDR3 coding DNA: TGTGCCAGCAGTAACTCAACAACTAATGAAAAACTGTTTTTT.

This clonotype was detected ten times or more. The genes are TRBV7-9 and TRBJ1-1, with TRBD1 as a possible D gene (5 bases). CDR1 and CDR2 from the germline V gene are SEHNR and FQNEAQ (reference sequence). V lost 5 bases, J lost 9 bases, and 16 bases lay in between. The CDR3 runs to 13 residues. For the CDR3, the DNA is TGTGCCAGCAGCCGCGGGACCCAGGGTAAAGCTTTCTTT. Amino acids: CASSRGTQGKAFF. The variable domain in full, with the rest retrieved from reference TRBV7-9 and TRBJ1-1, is DTGVSQNPRHKITKRGQNVTFRCDPISEHNRLYWYRQTLGQGPEFLTYFQNEAQLEKSRLLSDRFSAERPKGSFSTLEIQRTEQGDSAMYLCASSRGTQGKAFFGQGTRLTVV.

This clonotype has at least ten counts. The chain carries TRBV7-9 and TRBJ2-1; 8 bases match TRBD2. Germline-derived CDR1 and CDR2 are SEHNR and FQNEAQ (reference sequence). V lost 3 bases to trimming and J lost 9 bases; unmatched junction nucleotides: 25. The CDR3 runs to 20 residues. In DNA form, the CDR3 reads TGTGCCAGCAGCTTCTTCCCTAGGGGGGTGAGCGGGAGCCCCACCGGTGAGCAGTTCTTC. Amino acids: CASSFFPRGVSGSPTGEQFF.

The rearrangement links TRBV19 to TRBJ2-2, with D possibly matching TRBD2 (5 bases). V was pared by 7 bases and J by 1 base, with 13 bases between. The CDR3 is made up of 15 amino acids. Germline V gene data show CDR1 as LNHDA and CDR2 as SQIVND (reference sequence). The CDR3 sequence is CASTLNGRNTGELFF. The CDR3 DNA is TGTGCCAGTACCCTTAATGGGAGGAACACCGGGGAGCTGTTTTTT.

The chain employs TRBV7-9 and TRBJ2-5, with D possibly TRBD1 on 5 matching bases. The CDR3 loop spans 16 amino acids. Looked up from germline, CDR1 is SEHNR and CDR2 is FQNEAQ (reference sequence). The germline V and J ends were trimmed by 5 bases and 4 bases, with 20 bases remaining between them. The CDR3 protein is CASSPGLLAQGETQYF. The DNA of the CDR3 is TGTGCCAGCAGCCCCGGGTTGTTGGCCCAGGGAGAGACCCAGTACTTC.

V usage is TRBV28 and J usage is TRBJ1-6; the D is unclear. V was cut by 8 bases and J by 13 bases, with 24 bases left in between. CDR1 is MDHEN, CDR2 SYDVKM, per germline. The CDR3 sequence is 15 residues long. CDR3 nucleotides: TGTGCCAGCCGGCCTTGGGTATACGGGGAGGATCCCCTCCACTTT. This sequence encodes CASRPWVYGEDPLHF.

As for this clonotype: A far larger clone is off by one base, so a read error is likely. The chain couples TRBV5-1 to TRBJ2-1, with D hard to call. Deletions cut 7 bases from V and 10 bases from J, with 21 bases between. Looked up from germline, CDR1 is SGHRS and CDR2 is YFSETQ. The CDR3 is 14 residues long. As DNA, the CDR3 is TGCGCCAGCTCAGAGTTATCAGTAGACCACGAGCAGTTCTTC. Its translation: CASSELSVDHEQFF.

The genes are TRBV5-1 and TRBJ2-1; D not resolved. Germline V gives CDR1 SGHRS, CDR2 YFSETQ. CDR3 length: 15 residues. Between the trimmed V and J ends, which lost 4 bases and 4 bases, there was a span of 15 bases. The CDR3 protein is CASSMGFLPYNEQFF. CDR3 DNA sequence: TGCGCCAGCAGCATGGGATTTCTTCCATACAATGAGCAGTTCTTC.

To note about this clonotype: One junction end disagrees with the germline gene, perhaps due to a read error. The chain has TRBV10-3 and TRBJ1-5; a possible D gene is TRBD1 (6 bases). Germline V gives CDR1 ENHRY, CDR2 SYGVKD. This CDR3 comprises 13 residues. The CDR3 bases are TGTGCCATCAGTGAGGCAGGGGATCAGCCCGAGCATTTT. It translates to CAISEAGDQPEHF.

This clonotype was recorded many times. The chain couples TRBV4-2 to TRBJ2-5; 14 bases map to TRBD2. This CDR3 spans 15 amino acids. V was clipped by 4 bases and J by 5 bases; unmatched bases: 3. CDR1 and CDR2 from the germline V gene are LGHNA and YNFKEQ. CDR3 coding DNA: TGTGCCAGCAGCCGGGGGACTAGCGGGGGTGAGACCCAGTACTTC. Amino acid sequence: CASSRGTSGGETQYF.

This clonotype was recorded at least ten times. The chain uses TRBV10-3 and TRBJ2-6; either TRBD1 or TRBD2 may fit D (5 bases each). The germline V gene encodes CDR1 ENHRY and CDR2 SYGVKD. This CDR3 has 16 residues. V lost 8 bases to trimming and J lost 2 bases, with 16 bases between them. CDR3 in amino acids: CAIGGWETTGANVLTF. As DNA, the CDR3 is TGTGCCATCGGGGGTTGGGAAACCACTGGGGCCAACGTCCTGACTTTC.

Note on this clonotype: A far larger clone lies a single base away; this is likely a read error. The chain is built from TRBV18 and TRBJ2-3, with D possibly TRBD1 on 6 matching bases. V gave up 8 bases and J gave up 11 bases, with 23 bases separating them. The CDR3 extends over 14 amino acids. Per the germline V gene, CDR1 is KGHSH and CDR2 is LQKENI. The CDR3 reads CASMKRDIRGEQYF. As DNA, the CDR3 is TGTGCCAGCATGAAACGGGACATTCGGGGTGAGCAGTATTTT.

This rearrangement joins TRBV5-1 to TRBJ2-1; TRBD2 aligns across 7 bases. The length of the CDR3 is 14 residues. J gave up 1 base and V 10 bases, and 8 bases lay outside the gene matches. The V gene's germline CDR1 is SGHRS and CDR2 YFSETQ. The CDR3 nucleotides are TGCGCCTCTAGCGGCGTTCCATCCTACAATGAGCAGTTCTTC. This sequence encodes CASSGVPSYNEQFF.

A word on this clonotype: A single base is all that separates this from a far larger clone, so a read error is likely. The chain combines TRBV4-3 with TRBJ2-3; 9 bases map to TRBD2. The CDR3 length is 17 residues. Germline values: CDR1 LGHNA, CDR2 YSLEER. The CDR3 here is CASSLGLALASTDRQYF. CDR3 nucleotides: TGCGCCAGCAGCCTTGGACTAGCGTTAGCTAGCACAGATAGGCAGTATTTT.

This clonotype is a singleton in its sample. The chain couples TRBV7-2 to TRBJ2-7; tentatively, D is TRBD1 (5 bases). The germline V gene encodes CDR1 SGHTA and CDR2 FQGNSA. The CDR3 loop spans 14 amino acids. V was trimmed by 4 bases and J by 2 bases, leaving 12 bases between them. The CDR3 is CASSSDTGAYEQYF. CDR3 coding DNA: TGTGCCAGCAGCTCGGACACGGGTGCCTACGAGCAGTACTTC.

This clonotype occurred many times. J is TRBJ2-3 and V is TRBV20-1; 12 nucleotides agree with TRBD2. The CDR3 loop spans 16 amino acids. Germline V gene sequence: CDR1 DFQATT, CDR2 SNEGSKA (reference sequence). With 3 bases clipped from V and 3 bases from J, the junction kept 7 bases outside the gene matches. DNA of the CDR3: TGCAGTGCTAGTAGGTCCGGGACTAGCGGGACAGATACGCAGTATTTT. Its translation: CSASRSGTSGTDTQYF.

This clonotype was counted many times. CDR3 residues: CAISVGSGSSYEQYF. CDR3 nucleotides: TGTGCCATCAGTGTAGGTAGCGGGAGCTCCTACGAGCAGTACTTC. The genes are TRBV10-3 and TRBJ2-7; 9 bases fit TRBD2. V gave up 4 bases and J gave up 0 bases; unmatched junction bases: 4. The germline CDR1 and CDR2 sequences are ENHRY and SYGVKD. The CDR3 sequence is 15 residues long.